The subject of this entry is one TCR beta chain. Its antigen is unknown. The treatment denotes: roughly 11-day PBMC culture with coronavirus spike peptide pools or control peptides (ViraFEST assay). V lost 4 bases to trimming and J lost 4 bases; unmatched junction nucleotides: 3. CDR3 length: 14 amino acids. Germline V gene sequence: CDR1 SGHNT, CDR2 YYREEE (reference sequence). This specimen belongs to a study of vaccination and CD4 T cells after COVID-19. Overall study: Convalescent donors totaled six males and four females, including two who were Hispanic. Control cultures used a CEFX viral epitope pool, an HIV-1 Nef peptide pool, or no peptide.

Scientists ran DNA taken from cultured CD4+ T cells through the Oncomine TCR Beta short-read assay for sequencing. In TCRdb, the PCR reads were re-called with MiXCR into one record per CDR3 protein. The table includes under 4,000 distinct CDR3 sequences, roughly 17% detected once. The receptor was derived from a human donor who had recovered from COVID-19. Sequenced input: CD4+ T cells from blood, cultured in vitro. The J gene is TRBJ1-1, the V gene TRBV5-4; 11 bases fit TRBD1. The CDR3 nucleotides read TGTGCCAGCAGCCTGGGACAGGGGGGCACTGAAGCTTTCTTT. As protein: CASSLGQGGTEAFF.